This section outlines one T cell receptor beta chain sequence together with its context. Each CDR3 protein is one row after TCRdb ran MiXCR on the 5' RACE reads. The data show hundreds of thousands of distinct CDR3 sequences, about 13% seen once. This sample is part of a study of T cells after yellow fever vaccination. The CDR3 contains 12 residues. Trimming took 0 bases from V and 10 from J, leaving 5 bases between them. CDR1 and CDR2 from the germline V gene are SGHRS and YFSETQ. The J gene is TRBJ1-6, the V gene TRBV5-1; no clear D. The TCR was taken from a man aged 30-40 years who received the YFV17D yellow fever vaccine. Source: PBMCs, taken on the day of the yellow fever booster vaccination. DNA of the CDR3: TGCGCCAGCAGCTTGGAGCAATCACCCCTCCACTTT. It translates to CASSLEQSPLHF.